Given below is one T cell receptor beta chain in context. Its matching antigen is unknown. This sample was included in a study of T cell repertoires in cytomegalovirus infection. Whole-study context: Carrying CMV and the relevant HLA type showed in public TCR beta signatures.

TCRdb itself ran the reads through MiXCR, one entry per CDR3 protein. The repertoire holds around 900,000 distinct CDR3 sequences, under 40% seen once, with 13% in the top ten. The V gene end was trimmed by 2 bases and the J gene end by 7 bases; junction bases not matched to a gene: 5. This CDR3 spans 14 amino acids. CDR1 is SGHDT and CDR2 is YYEEEE in the germline V gene. The sequencing used cultured CD8+ T cells from PBMCs, collected from culture after CMV antigen stimulation. V and J are TRBV5-6 and TRBJ1-4; the match to TRBD1 covers 7 bases. The sequence was collected from a human donor in good health (CMV status not recorded). Some clones in this sample may be carry-over from other donors' samples. CDR3 sequence (DNA): TGTGCCAGCAGCTTAGGGGGGACAGCTGAAAAACTGTTTTTT. Translated: CASSLGGTAEKLFF.